This TCR beta chain emerged from a study of beta chain features in type 1 diabetes. The CDR3 loop spans 13 amino acids. In germline, CDR1 is MDHEN, CDR2 SYDVKM. With 4 bases removed from V and 4 bases from J, the gap between germline ends came to 10 bases. This clone was observed a handful of times. The antigen remains unidentified. Every isolated RNA sample was fully reverse transcribed, so sequencing captured expressed TCRB transcripts. Generated by immunoSEQ multiplex PCR, the TCRdb table keeps only in-frame clones and is missing some. Of about 170,000 clones listed, around 8% are singletons. Regarding the study as a whole: Junctions at VDJ sites from type 1 diabetes patients had fewer insertions and more deletions. Still unanswered here is whether HLA type influences TCRB rearrangement. A closer apparent resemblance between naive, central memory and Treg TCRB repertoires was seen in patients than in healthy donors. People with Type 1 diabetes carried modestly yet significantly shorter TCRB CDR3s in all four CD4+ subsets.

This clonotype was obtained from a woman in her thirties or forties with type 1 diabetes. Sequenced: central memory CD4+ T cells from blood. The V call is TRBV28, the J call TRBJ1-1; D possibly corresponds to TRBD1 (5 bases). CDR3 loop: CASSSGQTTEAFF. CDR3 sequence (DNA): TGTGCCAGCAGTTCAGGGCAGACCACTGAAGCTTTCTTT.